The 27 T cell receptor beta chains reported below all come from one sample, sequenced in a study of blood T cell repertoires in COVID-19. Sequencing used immunoSEQ multiplex PCR; TCRdb keeps in-frame clones, though not all of them. The sample has about 180,000 clones, about 89% seen once. Material: peripheral blood. Every receptor here comes from a man between 18 and 29 years old who had recovered from COVID-19.

Turning to this clone: This specimen includes other DNA sequences encoding the same CDR3. This chain links TRBV9 with TRBJ1-1; possible D gene TRBD1, 6 bases. Per the germline V gene, CDR1 is SGDLS and CDR2 is YYNGEE. This CDR3 is 13 amino acids long. V was cut by 3 bases and J by 2 bases, with 8 bases left in between. CDR3 in amino acids: CASSADSNTEAFF. CDR3 in DNA: TGTGCCAGCAGCGCGGACAGCAACACTGAAGCTTTCTTT. The full variable domain, completed using reference TRBV9 and TRBJ1-1, is DSGVTQTPKHLITATGQRVTLRCSPRSGDLSVYWYQQSLDQGLQFLIQYYNGEERAKGNILERFSAQQFPDLHSELNLSSLELGDSALYFCASSADSNTEAFFGQGTRLTVV.

This clone is a singleton in its sample. The J gene is TRBJ2-2, the V gene TRBV4-1, with TRBD2 matching over 9 bases. The V gene's germline CDR1 is MGHRA and CDR2 YSYEKL. CDR3 length: 16 amino acids. Losses at the gene ends were 1 base for V and 4 bases for J; bases not matched to a gene: 4. The CDR3 DNA is TGCGCCAGCAGCCAAGGCCAGCGGGAGGTCACCGGGGAGCTGTTTTTT. It encodes CASSQGQREVTGELFF.

This clone has only one observation. CDR3 coding DNA: TGCGCCAGCAGTCAATTTCCGGGGCAGGGGGCGCTGGTTAATTCACCCCTCCACTTT. Amino acids: CASSQFPGQGALVNSPLHF. The genes are TRBV23-1 and TRBJ1-6; 8 bases are a match to TRBD1. TRBV23-1 counts as an open reading frame of uncertain function. The CDR3 extends over 19 amino acids. The junction had 14 bases not matched to a gene; V was cut back by 1 base and J by 6 bases.

This clone was seen just once. This sequence joins TRBV9 and TRBJ1-1; no clear D gene. Germline V gene lookup returns CDR1 SGDLS and CDR2 YYNGEE. V was trimmed by 0 bases and J by 2 bases, leaving 11 bases between them. The CDR3 spans 15 residues. The CDR3 nucleotides are TGTGCCAGCAGCGTAGGGTACAGCGGAAACACTGAAGCTTTCTTT. It specifies CASSVGYSGNTEAFF.

V is TRBV2 and J is TRBJ2-7, with 9 bases aligning to TRBD1. V lost 4 bases to trimming and J lost 3 bases; unmatched junction nucleotides: 7. This CDR3 contains 15 residues. Per the germline V gene, CDR1 is SNHLY and CDR2 is FYNNEI. CDR3 DNA sequence: TGTGCCAGCAGTGGAGGGACAGGGACAGGCTACGAGCAGTACTTC. It yields the protein CASSGGTGTGYEQYF.

The V and J genes are TRBV9 and TRBJ2-1, with D maybe TRBD1 (5 bases). The ends were cut back, 3 bases at V and 2 bases at J, with 12 bases in the middle. CDR3 size: 15 residues. Germline lookup yields CDR1 SGDLS and CDR2 YYNGEE. DNA for the CDR3: TGTGCCAGCAGCGCCGACAGTCTCGCCTACAATGAGCAGTTCTTC. This gives the protein CASSADSLAYNEQFF.

The chain is built from TRBV5-1 and TRBJ1-4; TRBD1 is a possible D gene (5 bases). In germline, CDR1 is SGHRS, CDR2 YFSETQ. V shed 0 bases and J shed 8 bases, with 14 bases lying between them. The length of the CDR3 is 15 residues. In DNA, the CDR3 is TGCGCCAGCAGCTTGGCCGGCAGGCAGGGAGAAAAACTGTTTTTT. Translation: CASSLAGRQGEKLFF.

J is TRBJ1-2 and V is TRBV12-5; 8 nucleotides line up with TRBD1. The J segment lost 5 bases and the V segment lost 4 bases, leaving 9 bases of the junction unmatched. CDR3 length: 15 residues. The germline gives CDR1 LGHNT, CDR2 FRNRAP. The CDR3 coding sequence is TGTGCTAGTGGTTCCCCCTCGACAGGGGATTATGGCTACACCTTC. Encoded protein: CASGSPSTGDYGYTF. Complete variable domain (other parts from reference TRBV12-5 and TRBJ1-2): DARVTQTPRHKVTEMGQEVTMRCQPILGHNTVFWYRQTMMQGLELLAYFRNRAPLDDSGMPKDRFSAEMPDATLATLKIQPSEPRDSAVYFCASGSPSTGDYGYTFGSGTRLTVV.

The J gene is TRBJ1-1, the V gene TRBV18, with a weak D call TRBD1 (5 bases). The germline V gene has CDR1 KGHSH and CDR2 LQKENI. The CDR3 length is 14 residues. The ends were cut back, 6 bases at V and 12 bases at J, with 23 bases in the middle. CDR3 nucleotide sequence: TGTGCCAGCTCGACACTGGCGGGGGAGGCTCACTCTTTCTTT. Translating gives CASSTLAGEAHSFF.

V and J are TRBV27 and TRBJ2-1, with 10 bases lining up with TRBD2. V shed 5 bases and J 8 bases; nucleotides not matched to a gene: 6. CDR3 length equals 14 residues. CDR1 MNHEY and CDR2 SMNVEV come from the germline V gene (reference sequence). CDR3 sequence: CASSLAGVGHEQFF. CDR3 coding DNA: TGTGCCAGCAGTCTAGCGGGAGTAGGGCATGAGCAGTTCTTC.

There are a few counts of this clone. This chain uses TRBV19 with TRBJ2-2; TRBD2 is a possible D gene (5 bases). The CDR3 totals 16 residues. V was shortened by 5 bases and J by 7 bases, with 20 bases between the two germline ends. Germline V gene lookup returns CDR1 LNHDA and CDR2 SQIVND (reference sequence). The CDR3 nucleotides are TGTGCCAGTAGTTCCCGGAGGAACCTAGCACGCGGGGAGCTGTTTTTT. This encodes CASSSRRNLARGELFF. Drawing the rest from reference TRBV19 and TRBJ2-2, the complete variable domain is DGGITQSPKYLFRKEGQNVTLSCEQNLNHDAMYWYRQDPGQGLRLIYYSQIVNDFQKGDIAEGYSVSREKKESFPLTVTSAQKNPTAFYLCASSSRRNLARGELFFGEGSRLTVL.

This chain connects TRBV6-5 to TRBJ2-7; the match to TRBD1 covers 10 bases. The V gene end was trimmed by 2 bases and the J gene end by 5 bases; junction bases not matched to a gene: 9. The CDR3 contains 16 residues. Germline loops: CDR1 MNHEY, CDR2 SVGAGI. This CDR3 reads CASSYETGGAPHEQYF. For the CDR3, the DNA is TGTGCCAGCAGTTACGAGACAGGGGGCGCTCCCCACGAGCAGTACTTC.

This clone was picked up one time. This chain joins TRBV19 and TRBJ1-2, with 10 bases aligning to TRBD1. V gave up 5 bases and J gave up 8 bases; unmatched junction bases: 8. The CDR3 is 14 amino acids. Germline assignment: CDR1 LNHDA and CDR2 SQIVND (reference sequence). In DNA, the CDR3 is TGTGCCAGTAGTCCGCGACAGGGGGCAATCGGCTACACCTTC. Translation: CASSPRQGAIGYTF.

The rearrangement uses TRBV7-9 and TRBJ2-4, with 9 bases aligning to TRBD2. J lost 1 base, V lost 6 bases, and 7 bases had no gene match. This CDR3 is 16 amino acids long. Germline CDR1 and CDR2: SEHNR and FQNEAQ (reference sequence). DNA of the CDR3: TGTGCCAGCAGTTACTATAGCGGGAGTGCCAAAAACATTCAGTACTTC. Amino acids: CASSYYSGSAKNIQYF.

This chain links TRBV5-1 with TRBJ2-5; a weak D match, TRBD2 (6 bases). Germline values: CDR1 SGHRS, CDR2 YFSETQ. The CDR3 is 15 residues long. Trimming removed 4 bases at V and 3 bases at J, with 16 bases between. The CDR3 DNA reads TGCGCCAGCAGCCCCCTGGGGACTCGGGAAGAGACCCAGTACTTC. The encoded protein is CASSPLGTREETQYF.

The V and J genes are TRBV2 and TRBJ2-1; 10 bases line up with TRBD2. This CDR3 has 14 residues. Trimming at V came to 8 bases and at J to 8 bases, leaving 9 bases not matched to a gene. Germline V lookup: CDR1 SNHLY, CDR2 FYNNEI. The CDR3 spells CASLQETSGHEQFF. Here the CDR3 DNA reads TGTGCCAGCCTTCAGGAGACTAGCGGGCATGAGCAGTTCTTC.

The rearrangement joins TRBV24-1 to TRBJ2-1; D is possibly TRBD2 (7 bases). Germline V gives CDR1 KGHDR, CDR2 SFDVKD. Trimming took 9 bases from V and 4 from J, leaving 15 bases between them. There are 14 residues in the CDR3. CDR3 bases: TGTGCCACCTCCGGGGGGCCAACGTACAATGAGCAGTTCTTC. Protein sequence: CATSGGPTYNEQFF.

This clone was observed a few times. The chain recombines TRBV5-1 with TRBJ1-6; D is undetermined. Per the germline V gene, CDR1 is SGHRS and CDR2 is YFSETQ. There are 13 residues in the CDR3. V gave up 1 base and J gave up 10 bases, with 9 bases separating them. The CDR3 spells CASSLTRESPLHF. The CDR3 coding sequence is TGCGCCAGCAGCTTGACGAGGGAATCACCCCTCCACTTT.

The rearrangement joins TRBV5-5 to TRBJ2-7, with D perhaps matching TRBD2 (5 bases). The CDR3 has 11 residues. The germline V gene encodes CDR1 SGHKS and CDR2 YYEKEE (reference sequence). V was trimmed by 3 bases and J by 5 bases, leaving 6 bases between them. The CDR3 here is CASSYSDEQYF. The DNA for the CDR3 is TGTGCCAGCAGCTATAGCGACGAGCAGTACTTC.

The chain combines TRBV28 with TRBJ2-7, with TRBD1 matching 8 bases. The junction had 6 bases not matched to a gene; V was cut back by 6 bases and J by 5 bases. The CDR3 runs 13 residues. In germline, CDR1 is MDHEN, CDR2 SYDVKM. CDR3 sequence reads: CASSGTGVDEQYF. In DNA, the CDR3 is TGTGCCAGCAGCGGGACAGGCGTAGACGAGCAGTACTTC.

In this sample, this clone turned up many times. This chain uses TRBV2 with TRBJ1-2; perhaps TRBD1 as D (6 bases). V lost 4 bases to trimming and J lost 6 bases, with 9 bases between them. Per germline, CDR1 SNHLY and CDR2 FYNNEI. The CDR3 runs to 12 residues. The CDR3 nucleotides read TGTGCCAGCAGTGTACAGGGCAATGGCTACACCTTC. Translation: CASSVQGNGYTF.

The chain combines TRBV7-2 with TRBJ1-5; 8 nucleotides match TRBD1. CDR1 is SGHTA, CDR2 FQGNSA, per germline. This CDR3 contains 15 residues. V lost 6 bases and J lost 5; bases outside the gene matches: 9. CDR3 DNA sequence: TGTGCCAGCAGTGCGTACGGACAGGGATATCAGCCCCAGCATTTT. It encodes CASSAYGQGYQPQHF. The full variable domain, in which reference TRBV7-2 and TRBJ1-5 provide the parts outside the CDR3, is GAGVSQSPSNKVTEKGKDVELRCDPISGHTALYWYRQSLGQGLEFLIYFQGNSAPDKSGLPSDRFSAERTGGSVSTLTIQRTQQEDSAVYLCASSAYGQGYQPQHFGDGTRLSIL.

The J gene is TRBJ2-1, the V gene TRBV4-2, with no clear D. V was shortened by 1 base and J by 13 bases, with 8 bases between the two germline ends. The germline V gene encodes CDR1 LGHNA and CDR2 YNFKEQ. The CDR3 runs to 11 residues. The CDR3 reads CASSQGLFQFF. The CDR3 DNA is TGTGCCAGCAGCCAAGGTCTATTTCAGTTCTTC.

The chain joins TRBV2 to TRBJ2-5, with 8 bases that match TRBD1. The CDR3 contains 15 residues. Per the germline V gene, CDR1 is SNHLY and CDR2 is FYNNEI. V lost 5 bases and J lost 5; bases outside the gene matches: 10. The CDR3 nucleotides read TGTGCCAGCAGTCTGGACAGGGTTGGGGGTGAGACCCAGTACTTC. This encodes CASSLDRVGGETQYF.

The chain uses TRBV5-5 and TRBJ2-5; 9 bases align to TRBD1. Unmatched junction bases numbered 10, after V lost 5 bases and J lost 2 bases. Germline V lookup: CDR1 SGHKS, CDR2 YYEKEE (reference sequence). The CDR3 sequence is 16 residues long. The CDR3 coding sequence is TGTGCCAGCAGGTTATACGGGACAGGGACTCAAGAGACCCAGTACTTC. Protein: CASRLYGTGTQETQYF.

The chain carries TRBV29-1 and TRBJ2-1; 7 nucleotides match TRBD1. Trimming took 4 bases from V and 4 from J; bases not matched to a gene: 13. There are 16 residues in the CDR3. From germline, CDR1 is SQVTM and CDR2 ANQGSEA. CDR3 sequence reads: CSVGGSGTDFYNEQFF. Here the CDR3 DNA reads TGCAGCGTTGGGGGCTCCGGGACAGACTTTTACAATGAGCAGTTCTTC.

This chain links TRBV5-4 with TRBJ1-4, with D uncertain. V lost 4 bases and J 8 bases, leaving 12 bases between the germline ends. The CDR3 consists of 13 residues. The germline V gene has CDR1 SGHNT and CDR2 YYREEE (reference sequence). This CDR3 is CASSLSAGEKLFF. CDR3 in DNA: TGTGCCAGCAGCCTCTCGGCGGGAGAAAAACTGTTTTTT. The entire variable domain, with the rest obtained from reference TRBV5-4 and TRBJ1-4, is as follows: ETGVTQSPTHLIKTRGQQVTLRCSSQSGHNTVSWYQQALGQGPQFIFQYYREEENGRGNFPPRFSGLQFPNYSSELNVNALELDDSALYLCASSLSAGEKLFFGSGTQLSVL.